This T cell receptor beta chain was captured in a study of cytomegalovirus exposure and HLA in healthy donors. Study-wide results and caveats: A few CMV-associated chains were confirmed in vitro to be specific for CMV antigens.

Vbeta (60) and Jbeta (13) primers were used in the PCR. TCRdb's copy holds only in-frame clones and misses some; the assay was immunoSEQ multiplex PCR. The profile covers 150,000 or so clones, with almost 80% appearing a single time and more than 0.75% taken by the ten largest. This CDR3 region has 16 residues. V lost 1 base, J lost 3 bases, and 8 bases stayed unmatched. On this clone: Its antigen is unidentified. Likely a read error: the CDR3 ends without its conserved phenylalanine or tryptophan.

J is TRBJ1-2 and V is TRBV5-7, with TRBD1 identical over 8 bases. TRBV5-7 is recorded as an ORF, its role being uncertain. The origin of this receptor is a woman between 50 and 59 years old in good health and CMV-seropositive. The specimen sequenced was PBMCs. The CDR3 protein is CASSLYGQGRDYGYTV. The CDR3 DNA follows: TGTGCCAGCAGCTTGTATGGACAGGGTAGAGACTATGGCTACACCGTC.